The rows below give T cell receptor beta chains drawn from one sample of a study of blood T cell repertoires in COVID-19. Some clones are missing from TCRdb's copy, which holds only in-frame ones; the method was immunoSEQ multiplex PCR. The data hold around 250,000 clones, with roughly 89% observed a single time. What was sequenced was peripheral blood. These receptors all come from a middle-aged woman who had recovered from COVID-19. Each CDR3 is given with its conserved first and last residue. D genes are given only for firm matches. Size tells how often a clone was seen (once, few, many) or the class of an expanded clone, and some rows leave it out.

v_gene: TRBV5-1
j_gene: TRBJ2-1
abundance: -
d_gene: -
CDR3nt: TGCGCCAGCAGTGTCAACAGGGAATCTGAGCAGTTCTTC
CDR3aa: CASSVNRESEQFF

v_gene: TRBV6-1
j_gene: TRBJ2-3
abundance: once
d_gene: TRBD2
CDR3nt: TGTGCCAGCTCGGCGGGAGGGAACACAGATACGCAGTATTTT
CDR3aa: CASSAGGNTDTQYF

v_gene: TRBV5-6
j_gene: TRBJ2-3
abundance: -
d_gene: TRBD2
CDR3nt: TGTGCCAGCAGCCCTAGCGGGGGGGCAGATACGCAGTATTTT
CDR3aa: CASSPSGGADTQYF

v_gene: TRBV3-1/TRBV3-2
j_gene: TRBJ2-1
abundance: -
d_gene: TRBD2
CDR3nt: TGTGCCAGCAGCCAATTGGGACTAGCGGGAGGTTTAGGCTACAATGAGCAGTTCTTC
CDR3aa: CASSQLGLAGGLGYNEQFF

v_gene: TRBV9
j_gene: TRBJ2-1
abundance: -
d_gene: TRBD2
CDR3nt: TGTGCCAGCAGCCCCGGGACTAGCGCCCACCATGAGCAGTTCTTC
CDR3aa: CASSPGTSAHHEQFF

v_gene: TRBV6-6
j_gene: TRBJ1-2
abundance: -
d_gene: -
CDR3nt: TGTGCCAGCAGTTCACCCCAGACTAACTATGGCTACACCTTC
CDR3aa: CASSSPQTNYGYTF

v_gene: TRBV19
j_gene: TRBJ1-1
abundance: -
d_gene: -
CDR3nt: TGTGCCAGTAGTGATCCGGGGTGGAACACTGAAGCTTTCTTT
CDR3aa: CASSDPGWNTEAFF

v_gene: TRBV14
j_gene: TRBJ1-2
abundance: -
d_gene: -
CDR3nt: TGTGCCAGCAGCCAACAGGGCTATGGCTACACCTTC
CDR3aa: CASSQQGYGYTF

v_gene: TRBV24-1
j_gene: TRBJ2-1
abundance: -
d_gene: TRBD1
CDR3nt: TGTGCCACCAGTGAACCCGGGACAGGGCGGCATGAGCAGTTCTTC
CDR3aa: CATSEPGTGRHEQFF

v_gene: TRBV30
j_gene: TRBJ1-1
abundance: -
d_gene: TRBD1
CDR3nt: TGTGCCTGGAGCCACAGGGGCCCCACTGAAGCTTTCTTT
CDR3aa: CAWSHRGPTEAFF

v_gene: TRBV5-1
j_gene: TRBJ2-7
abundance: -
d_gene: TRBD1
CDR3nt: TGCGCCAGCAGCCCGGGCCTACAGGGGGCCTCCTCCTACGAGCAGTACTTC
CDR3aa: CASSPGLQGASSYEQYF

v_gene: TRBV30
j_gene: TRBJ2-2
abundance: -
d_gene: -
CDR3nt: TGTGCCTGGAGTGTACTGGAGGGGCGGGGGGAGCTGTTTTTT
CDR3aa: CAWSVLEGRGELFF

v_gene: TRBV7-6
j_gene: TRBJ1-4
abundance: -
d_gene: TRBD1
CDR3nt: TGTGCCAGCAGCGGTGACAGGGGGGTTGGAAAACTGTTTTTT
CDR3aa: CASSGDRGVGKLFF

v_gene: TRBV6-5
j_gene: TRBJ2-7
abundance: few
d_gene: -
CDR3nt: TGTGCCAGCAGTTACGAAAGGGGGAGCCACGAGCAGTACTTC
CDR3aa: CASSYERGSHEQYF

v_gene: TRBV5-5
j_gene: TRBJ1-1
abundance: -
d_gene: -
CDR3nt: TGTGCCAGCAGCTTGTCAGGGGTAACTGAAGCTTTCTTT
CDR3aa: CASSLSGVTEAFF

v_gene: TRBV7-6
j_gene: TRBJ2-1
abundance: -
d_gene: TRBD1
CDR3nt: TGTGCCAGCAGTAAACCGGGACAGTTCTACAATGAGCAGTTCTTC
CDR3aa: CASSKPGQFYNEQFF

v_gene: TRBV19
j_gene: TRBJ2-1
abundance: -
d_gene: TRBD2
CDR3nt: TGTGCCAGTAGTGGTGCTAGCGGGAGTTTTTGGGATGAGCAGTTCTTC
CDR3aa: CASSGASGSFWDEQFF

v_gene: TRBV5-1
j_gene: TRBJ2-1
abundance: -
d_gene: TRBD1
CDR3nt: TGCGCCAGCAGCGGGGACAGGGAAAGGGATGAGCAGTTCTTC
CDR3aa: CASSGDRERDEQFF

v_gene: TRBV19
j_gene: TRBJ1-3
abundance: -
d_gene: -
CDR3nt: TGTGCCAGTAGTATTGGAGGGTATGGAAACACCATATATTTT
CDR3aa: CASSIGGYGNTIYF

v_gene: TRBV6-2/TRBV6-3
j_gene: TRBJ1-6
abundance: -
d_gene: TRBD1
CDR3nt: TGTGCCAGCAGTCGTACATCGACAGGGTCTTATTCACCCCTCCACTTT
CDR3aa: CASSRTSTGSYSPLHF

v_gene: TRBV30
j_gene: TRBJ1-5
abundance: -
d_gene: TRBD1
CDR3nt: TGTGCCTGGTCGCAGGGGGACACTCAGCCCCAGCATTTT
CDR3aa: CAWSQGDTQPQHF

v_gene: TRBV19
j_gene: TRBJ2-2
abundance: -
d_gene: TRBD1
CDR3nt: TGTGCCAGTAGACAGGGGCTGTACACCGGGGAGCTGTTTTTT
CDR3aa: CASRQGLYTGELFF

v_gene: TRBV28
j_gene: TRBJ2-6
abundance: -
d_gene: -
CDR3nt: TGTGCCAGCACAACAGGGTCCGGGGCCAACGTCCTGACTTTC
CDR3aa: CASTTGSGANVLTF

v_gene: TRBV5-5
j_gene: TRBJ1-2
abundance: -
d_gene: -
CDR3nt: TGTGCCAGCAGCTTTCTTGGGCCAACCGGTAGGGGCTACACCTTC
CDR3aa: CASSFLGPTGRGYTF

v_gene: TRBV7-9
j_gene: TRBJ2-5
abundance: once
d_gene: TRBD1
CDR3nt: TGTGCCAGCAGCACCGGGACAGTCGAAAATTGGGAGACCCAGTACTTC
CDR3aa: CASSTGTVENWETQYF

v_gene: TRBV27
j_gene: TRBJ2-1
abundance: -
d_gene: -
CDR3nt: TGTGCCAGCAGAAGAGGCAGGGACTCCTACAATGAGCAGTTCTTC
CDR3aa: CASRRGRDSYNEQFF

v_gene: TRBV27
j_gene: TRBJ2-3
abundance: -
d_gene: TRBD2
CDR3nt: TGTGCCATTGGACTAGCGGGGGGTGATGGTGATACGCAGTATTTT
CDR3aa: CAIGLAGGDGDTQYF

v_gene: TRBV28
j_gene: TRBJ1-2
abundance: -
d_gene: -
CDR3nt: TGTGCCAGCAACGAAGACAGAAGCTATGGCTACACCTTC
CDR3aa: CASNEDRSYGYTF

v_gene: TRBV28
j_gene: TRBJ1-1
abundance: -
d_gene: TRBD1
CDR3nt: TGTGCCAGCAGTCCTCGGACAGGGAGGAACACTGAAGCTTTCTTT
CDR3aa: CASSPRTGRNTEAFF

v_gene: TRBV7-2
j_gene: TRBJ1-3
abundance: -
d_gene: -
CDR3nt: TGTGCCAGCAGCTTGAGGAGAGGAGACACCATATATTTT
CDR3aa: CASSLRRGDTIYF

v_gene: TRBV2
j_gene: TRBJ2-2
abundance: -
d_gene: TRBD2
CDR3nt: TGTGCCAGCAGTCCGACTAGCGGGGTAACCGGGGAGCTGTTTTTT
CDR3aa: CASSPTSGVTGELFF

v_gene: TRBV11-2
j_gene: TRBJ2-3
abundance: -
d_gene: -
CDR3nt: TGTGCCAGCACCCTGGAACTGAGGACAGATACGCAGTATTTT
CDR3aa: CASTLELRTDTQYF

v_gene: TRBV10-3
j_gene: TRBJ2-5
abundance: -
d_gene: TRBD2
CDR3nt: TGTGCCATCAGCCGAACTAGCGGGGGGTACCGAGAAGAGACCCAGTACTTC
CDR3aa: CAISRTSGGYREETQYF

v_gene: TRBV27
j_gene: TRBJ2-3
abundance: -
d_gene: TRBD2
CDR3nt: TGTGCCTCACGGGACTACGGGTCAACCGGCACAGATACGCAGTATTTT
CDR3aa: CASRDYGSTGTDTQYF

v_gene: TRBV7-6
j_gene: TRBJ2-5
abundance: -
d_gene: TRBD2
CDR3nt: TGTGCCAGCAGCCCCCCGGGACTAGCCGACCCCGCCCAGACCCAGTACTTC
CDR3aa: CASSPPGLADPAQTQYF

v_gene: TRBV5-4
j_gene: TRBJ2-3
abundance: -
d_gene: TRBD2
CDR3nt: TGTGCCAGCAGCTCGGCGGGGGGCAACACAGATACGCAGTATTTT
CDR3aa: CASSSAGGNTDTQYF

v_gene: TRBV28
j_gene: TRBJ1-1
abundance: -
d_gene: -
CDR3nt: TGTGCCAGCATTTTTAACATGAACACTGAAGCTTTCTTT
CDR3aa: CASIFNMNTEAFF

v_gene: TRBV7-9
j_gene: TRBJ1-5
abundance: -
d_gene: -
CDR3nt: TGTGCCAGCAGCTCCCCAGGGGCAGCACCCCAGCATTTT
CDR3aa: CASSSPGAAPQHF

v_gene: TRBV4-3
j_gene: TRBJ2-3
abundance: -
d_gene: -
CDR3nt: TGCGCCAGCAGCCCCAGGGGAGTTACGACAGATACGCAGTATTTT
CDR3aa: CASSPRGVTTDTQYF

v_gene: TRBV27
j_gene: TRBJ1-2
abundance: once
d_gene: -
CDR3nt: TGTGCCAGCTCTAATACGGGCAGGGTGAAGGTTGGCTACACCTTC
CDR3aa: CASSNTGRVKVGYTF

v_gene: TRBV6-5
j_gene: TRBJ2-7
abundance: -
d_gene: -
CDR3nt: TGTGCCAGCAGTTACATCGGCTACGAGCAGTACTTC
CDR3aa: CASSYIGYEQYF

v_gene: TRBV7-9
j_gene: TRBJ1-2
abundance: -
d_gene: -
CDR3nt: TGTGCCAGCAGCCCTCTAGCAGGCAGTGGCTACACCTTC
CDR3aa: CASSPLAGSGYTF

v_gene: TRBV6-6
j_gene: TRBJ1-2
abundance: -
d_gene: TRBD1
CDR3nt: TGTGCCAGCAGTAGGGACAGGGCAAACTATGGCTACACCTTC
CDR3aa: CASSRDRANYGYTF

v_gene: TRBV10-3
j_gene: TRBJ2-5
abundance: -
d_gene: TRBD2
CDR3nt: TGTGCCATCAGTGAGCGGGGGGATCCGTCGGAGACCCAGTACTTC
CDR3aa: CAISERGDPSETQYF

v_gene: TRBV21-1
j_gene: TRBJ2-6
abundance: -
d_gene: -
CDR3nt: TGTGCCAGCAGCAAAGACAATTGGCATCTCGAAGCGGATGCTTGGGGGGCCAACGTCCTGACTTTC
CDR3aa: CASSKDNWHLEADAWGANVLTF

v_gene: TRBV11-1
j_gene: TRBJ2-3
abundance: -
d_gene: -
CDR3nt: TGTGCCAGCAGCTCGAGGGATACGCAGTATTTT
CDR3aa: CASSSRDTQYF

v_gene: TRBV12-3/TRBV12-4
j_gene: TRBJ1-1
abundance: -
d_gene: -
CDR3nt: TGTGCCAGCATGCGGCGGATAAACACTGAAGCTTTCTTT
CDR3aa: CASMRRINTEAFF

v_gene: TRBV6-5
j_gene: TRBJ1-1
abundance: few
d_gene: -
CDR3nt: TGTGCCAGCAGTAAGGGGCCCATGAACACTGAAGCTTTCTTT
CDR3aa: CASSKGPMNTEAFF

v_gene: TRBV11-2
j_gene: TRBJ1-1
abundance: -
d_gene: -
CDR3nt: TGTGCCAGCAGCCGTAACACTGAAGCTTTCTTT
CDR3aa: CASSRNTEAFF